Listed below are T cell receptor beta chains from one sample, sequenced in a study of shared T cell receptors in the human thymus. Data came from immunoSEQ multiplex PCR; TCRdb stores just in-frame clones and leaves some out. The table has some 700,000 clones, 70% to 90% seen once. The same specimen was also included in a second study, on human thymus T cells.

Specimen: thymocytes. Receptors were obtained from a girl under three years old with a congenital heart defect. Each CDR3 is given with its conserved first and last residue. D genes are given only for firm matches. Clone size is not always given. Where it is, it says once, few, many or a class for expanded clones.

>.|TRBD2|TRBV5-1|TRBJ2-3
TGCGCCAGCACCGGACTAGCGGGGGGCACAGATACGCAGTATTTT
CASTGLAGGTDTQYF
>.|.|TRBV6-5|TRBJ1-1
TGTGCCAGCACCGCCCTAGGGGCCCAAAACACTGAAGCTTTCTTT
CASTALGAQNTEAFF
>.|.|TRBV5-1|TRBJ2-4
TGCGCCAGCAGCGATACGCCAAGGCCCAGGGGCCCTAAAAACATTCAGTACTTC
CASSDTPRPRGPKNIQYF
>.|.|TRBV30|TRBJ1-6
TGTGCCTGGAGTGACAGGGCCTTAACTAATTCACCCCTCCACTTT
CAWSDRALTNSPLHF
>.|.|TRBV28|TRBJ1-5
TGTGCCAGCAGTTGCCCCAGGGAGGATCAGCCCCAGCATTTT
CASSCPREDQPQHF
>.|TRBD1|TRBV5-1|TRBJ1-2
TGCGCCAGCAGCTTGGCTGCAGTGACAGGGATCCCGGGTGGCTACACCTTC
CASSLAAVTGIPGGYTF
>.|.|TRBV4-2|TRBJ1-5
TGTGCCAGCAGCCAAGGGGGCTATAGCAATCAGCCCCAGCATTTT
CASSQGGYSNQPQHF
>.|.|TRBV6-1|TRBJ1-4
TGTGCCAGCAGTGAAAATGGGGAGACAGGCCTCGCAACTAATGAAAAACTGTTTTTT
CASSENGETGLATNEKLFF
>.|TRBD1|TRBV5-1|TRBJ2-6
TGCGCCAGCAGCTCAAACAGGGGCTGGTTGGCCAACGTCCTGACTTTC
CASSSNRGWLANVLTF
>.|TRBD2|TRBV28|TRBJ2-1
TGTGCCAGCAGTTTTTCCTTCCCGGGACTAGCGAACTACAATGAGCAGTTCTTC
CASSFSFPGLANYNEQFF
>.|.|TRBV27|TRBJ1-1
TGTGCCAGCAGTTTCCTCCGGGACAATAACACTGAAGCTTTCTTT
CASSFLRDNNTEAFF
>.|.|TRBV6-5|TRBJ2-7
TGTGCCAGCAGTTCCTCCGGGACCTACGAGCAGTACTTC
CASSSSGTYEQYF
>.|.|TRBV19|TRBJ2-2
TGTGCCAGTAGTATAGTACTCTCAGGGGAGCTGTTTTTT
CASSIVLSGELFF
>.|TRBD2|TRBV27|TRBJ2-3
TGTGCCAGCACCCGGGGACTAGCGGGGGGCACAGATACGCAGTATTTT
CASTRGLAGGTDTQYF
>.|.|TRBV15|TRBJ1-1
TGTGCCACCAAAGCGGAAGAAATGAACACTGAAGCTTTCTTT
CATKAEEMNTEAFF
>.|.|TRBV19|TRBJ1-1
TGTGCCAGTAGTTGGGGGGGCACTGAAGCTTTCTTT
CASSWGGTEAFF
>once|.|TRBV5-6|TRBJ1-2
TGTGCCAGCAGCTTGGTCCTGACAACTAACTATGGCTACACCTTC
CASSLVLTTNYGYTF
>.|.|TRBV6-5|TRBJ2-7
TGTGCCAGCAGGGACAGCTACGCAAACTCCTACGAGCAGTACTTC
CASRDSYANSYEQYF
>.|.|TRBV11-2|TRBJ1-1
TGTGCCAGCAGCTTGACTGGCGGTGAAGCTTTCTTT
CASSLTGGEAFF
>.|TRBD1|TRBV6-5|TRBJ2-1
TGTGCCAGCAGTAACTCCCCGGGACAGGGAAGGTATGAGCAGTTCTTC
CASSNSPGQGRYEQFF